The 8 T cell receptor beta chains listed next were all sequenced from one sample in a study of low-dose radiotherapy and immunotherapy resistance in tumors. TRAV- and TRBV-specific primers primed first-strand cDNA, covering alpha and beta chains. A constant-region primer paired with the V-primer adapter amplified TCRs over roughly 18 PCR cycles. TCRdb reanalysed the reads using MiXCR and keeps one entry per CDR3 protein. The repertoire has over 14,000 distinct CDR3 sequences, less than 55% of them found once; the top ten carry about 3.7%. These receptors were taken from a human donor with advanced metastatic prostate, ovarian, gallbladder or colorectal cancer (not recorded which). This table probably holds off-target reads from a library built for another chain.

The chain uses TRBV19 and TRBJ2-5; D may be TRBD2 (5 bases). CDR3 length equals 14 residues. The germline V gene has CDR1 LNHDA and CDR2 SQIVND (reference sequence). V lost 5 bases, J lost 5 bases, and 15 bases lay in between. The CDR3 DNA sequence: TGTGCCAGTAGTGGAGCCTTGAGAGGGGAGACCCAGTACTTC. Translated, it gives CASSGALRGETQYF.

The sample holds a few counts of this clonotype. The CDR3 loop reads CASSQDQARKTQYF. CDR3 in DNA: TGTGCCAGCAGCCAAGACCAGGCGAGGAAGACCCAGTACTTC. V usage is TRBV14 and J usage is TRBJ2-5, with no clear D. The CDR3 totals 14 residues. Trimming shortened V by 0 bases and J by 6 bases, and 11 bases separated the two germline ends. CDR1 is SGHDN and CDR2 is FVKESK in the germline V gene.

Only a few counts were recorded for this clonotype. The V and J genes are TRBV7-3 and TRBJ2-1; D not resolved. From germline, CDR1 is SGHTA and CDR2 FQGTGA. This CDR3 has 16 residues. V was pared by 5 bases and J by 5 bases, with 19 bases between. The CDR3 here is CASSLLVGLGNNEQFF. As DNA, the CDR3 is TGTGCCAGCAGCCTATTAGTAGGTTTGGGGAACAATGAGCAGTTCTTC.

This clonotype came up a few times. The chain uses TRBV28 and TRBJ1-1; weak D call: TRBD1 (6 bases). Germline loops: CDR1 MDHEN, CDR2 SYDVKM. The CDR3 covers 16 residues. The V gene lost 6 bases and the J gene lost 1 base, with 18 bases spanning the gap. The CDR3 coding sequence is TGTGCCAGCAGCGAATTCGGGCGGGACAAGAACACTGAAGCTTTCTTT. Protein sequence: CASSEFGRDKNTEAFF.

The rearrangement joins TRBV10-3 to TRBJ2-3; D possibly corresponds to TRBD2 (6 bases). Germline V lookup: CDR1 ENHRY, CDR2 SYGVKD. V lost 7 bases and J lost 2, with 10 bases in between. The CDR3 runs 13 residues. The CDR3 DNA is TGTGCCATCAAGGGCGGGACCACAGATACGCAGTATTTT. Protein: CAIKGGTTDTQYF.

The DNA for the CDR3 is TGTGCCACCTCTGCGTCAGGACCCGGGGAGCTGTTTTTT. It yields the protein CATSASGPGELFF. The genes are TRBV24-1 and TRBJ2-2; D is unclear. CDR3 length equals 13 residues. The germline V and J ends were trimmed by 9 bases and 6 bases, with 13 bases remaining between them. CDR1 is KGHDR and CDR2 is SFDVKD in the germline V gene.

This chain joins TRBV20-1 and TRBJ2-3; TRBD1 agrees at 12 bases. CDR1 and CDR2 from the germline V gene are DFQATT and SNEGSKA (reference sequence). With V trimmed by 2 bases and J by 5 bases, 11 bases remained unmatched. The CDR3 runs to 17 residues. CDR3 DNA sequence: TGCAGTGCTAGAATCGGGTCGGGACAGGGGGCGGTAGATACGCAGTATTTT. Its translation is CSARIGSGQGAVDTQYF.

This clonotype turned up a few times. CDR3 nucleotide sequence: TGTGCCAGCAGCCAAGAACAGGGTTTAGGGACTAGCAGGACACGAGCTGACAATGAGCAGTTCTTC. As protein: CASSQEQGLGTSRTRADNEQFF. V is TRBV7-9 and J is TRBJ2-1; 9 bases are shared with TRBD2. From germline, CDR1 is SEHNR and CDR2 FQNEAQ (reference sequence). The V gene end was trimmed by 5 bases and the J gene end by 5 bases; junction bases not matched to a gene: 28. The CDR3 is made up of 22 amino acids.